This T cell receptor beta chain appears in the sequencing data of a study of blood T cell repertoires in COVID-19. Study information: Sources were T cells, B-cell-depleted T cells, or PBMCs; the material itself was cDNA or gDNA.

This clone was seen a few times. TCRdb's copy holds only in-frame clones and misses some; the assay was immunoSEQ multiplex PCR. Of around 200,000 clones listed, around 85% are singletons. The ends lost 4 bases at V and 4 bases at J; junction bases unmatched: 7. Germline assignment: CDR1 SQVTM and CDR2 ANQGSEA. The CDR3 totals 15 residues. This chain uses TRBV29-1 with TRBJ2-2; TRBD1 aligns across 9 bases. The TCR originated in a middle-aged man who had recovered from COVID-19. Sequenced material: PBMCs or T cells enriched from blood (not recorded which). This CDR3 is CSVGVGTGTTGELFF. As DNA, the CDR3 is TGCAGCGTTGGGGTAGGGACAGGGACCACCGGGGAGCTGTTTTTT.